The clone carrying this T cell receptor beta chain was detected many times. The sample originates from a study of T cells in Graves' hyperthyroidism and ophthalmopathy. Template material for amplifying TCR beta CDR3 regions consisted of RNA transcripts. The HTBI set primed first-round TCR CDR3 RT-PCR. TCRdb processed the multiplex PCR reads anew with MiXCR; each CDR3 protein has one entry. The sample lists about 360,000 distinct CDR3 sequences, about 12% occurring once. CDR1 is GTSNPN, CDR2 SVGIG, per germline (reference sequence). V trimming: 2 bases; J trimming: 5 bases; junction bases outside the gene matches: 6. This CDR3 is built from 14 residues.

This sequence was found in a woman between 18 and 30 years old with Graves' hyperthyroidism. The chain is built from TRBV30 and TRBJ2-5, with 9 bases matching TRBD1. Sequenced input: blood. The CDR3 spells CAWSRGQGWETQYF. The CDR3 region has the DNA TGTGCCTGGAGTCGGGGACAGGGCTGGGAGACCCAGTACTTC.